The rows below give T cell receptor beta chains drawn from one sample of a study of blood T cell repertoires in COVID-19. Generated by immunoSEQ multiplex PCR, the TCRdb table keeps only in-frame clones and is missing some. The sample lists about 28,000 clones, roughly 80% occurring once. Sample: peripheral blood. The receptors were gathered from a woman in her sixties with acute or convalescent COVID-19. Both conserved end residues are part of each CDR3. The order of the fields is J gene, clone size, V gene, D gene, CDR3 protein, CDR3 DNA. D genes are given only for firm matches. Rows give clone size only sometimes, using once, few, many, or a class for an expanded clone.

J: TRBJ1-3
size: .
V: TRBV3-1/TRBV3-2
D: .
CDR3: CASSPGSGSGNTIYF
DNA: TGTGCCAGCAGCCCCGGGTCTGGCTCTGGAAACACCATATATTTT

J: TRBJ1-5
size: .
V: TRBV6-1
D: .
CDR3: CASSELRPQHF
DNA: TGTGCCAGCAGTGAACTCCGGCCCCAGCATTTT

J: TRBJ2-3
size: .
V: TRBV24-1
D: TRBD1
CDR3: CATSERGTATDTQYF
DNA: TGTGCCACCAGTGAGAGGGGGACAGCCACAGATACGCAGTATTTT

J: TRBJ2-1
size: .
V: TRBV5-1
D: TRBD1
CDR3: CASSLQQGAQNEQFF
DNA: TGCGCCAGCAGCTTACAACAGGGGGCCCAGAATGAGCAGTTCTTC

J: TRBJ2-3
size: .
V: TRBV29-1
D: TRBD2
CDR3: CSVPSGGATDTQYF
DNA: TGCAGCGTCCCAAGCGGGGGGGCCACAGATACGCAGTATTTT

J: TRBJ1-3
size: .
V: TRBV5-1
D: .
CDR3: CATSSGASGNTIYF
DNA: TGCGCCACCTCGAGCGGGGCCTCTGGAAACACCATATATTTT

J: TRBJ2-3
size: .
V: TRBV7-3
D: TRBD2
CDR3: CASSLTASAGGNTDTQYF
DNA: TGTGCCAGCAGCTTAACAGCTTCGGCGGGGGGAAACACAGATACGCAGTATTTT

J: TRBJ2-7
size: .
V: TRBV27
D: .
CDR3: CASSSLSYEQYF
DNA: TGTGCCAGCAGTTCCCTTTCCTACGAGCAGTACTTC

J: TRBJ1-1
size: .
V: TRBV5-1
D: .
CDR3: CASTRAPNTEAFF
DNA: TGCGCCAGCACCAGGGCTCCGAACACTGAAGCTTTCTTT

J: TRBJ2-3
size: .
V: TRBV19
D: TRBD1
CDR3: CASSIGQGRTDTQYF
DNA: TGTGCCAGTAGTATTGGACAGGGTCGCACAGATACGCAGTATTTT

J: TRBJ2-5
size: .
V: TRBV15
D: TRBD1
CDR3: CATSSRGPETQYF
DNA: TGTGCCACCAGCAGCAGGGGGCCGGAGACCCAGTACTTC

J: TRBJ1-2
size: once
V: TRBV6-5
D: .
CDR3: CASSYSQGFGYTF
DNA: TGTGCCAGCAGTTACTCACAGGGTTTTGGCTACACCTTC

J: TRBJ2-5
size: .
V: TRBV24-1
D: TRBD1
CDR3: CATSELDRAGETQYF
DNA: TGTGCCACCAGTGAGCTCGACAGGGCTGGAGAGACCCAGTACTTC

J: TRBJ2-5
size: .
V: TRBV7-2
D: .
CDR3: CASSPAVGWLPQETQYF
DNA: TGTGCCAGCAGCCCAGCGGTTGGGTGGCTACCTCAAGAGACCCAGTACTTC

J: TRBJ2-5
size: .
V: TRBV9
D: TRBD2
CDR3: CASSVGLAGKTQYF
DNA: TGTGCCAGCAGCGTAGGACTAGCGGGGAAGACCCAGTACTTC

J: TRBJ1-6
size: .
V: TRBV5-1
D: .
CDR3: CASSLAGEGSPLHF
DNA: TGCGCCAGCAGCTTGGCCGGGGAGGGTTCACCCCTCCACTTT

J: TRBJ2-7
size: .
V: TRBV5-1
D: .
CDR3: CASSLVAGSGEQYF
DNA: TGCGCCAGCAGCTTGGTCGCAGGGTCCGGCGAGCAGTACTTC

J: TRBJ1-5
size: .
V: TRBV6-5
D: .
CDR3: CASRGSLSNQPQHF
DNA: TGTGCCAGCAGGGGCAGTCTTAGCAATCAGCCCCAGCATTTT

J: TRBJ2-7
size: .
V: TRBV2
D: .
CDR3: CASSETIYEQYF
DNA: TGTGCCAGCAGTGAGACAATATACGAGCAGTACTTC

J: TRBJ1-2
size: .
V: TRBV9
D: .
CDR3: CASSVLDRDYGYTF
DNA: TGTGCCAGCAGCGTATTGGACAGAGACTATGGCTACACCTTC

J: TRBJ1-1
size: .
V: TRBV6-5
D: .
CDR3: CASRHYLGNTEAFF
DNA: TGTGCCAGCAGACATTATCTTGGGAACACTGAAGCTTTCTTT

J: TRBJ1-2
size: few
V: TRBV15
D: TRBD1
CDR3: CATSRGSREGQGFDGYTF
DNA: TGTGCCACCAGCAGAGGGTCCCGGGAGGGACAGGGGTTCGATGGCTACACCTTC

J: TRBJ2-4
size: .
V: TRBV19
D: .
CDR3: CASSIAGHEENIQYF
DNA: TGTGCCAGTAGTATAGCAGGACACGAGGAAAACATTCAGTACTTC

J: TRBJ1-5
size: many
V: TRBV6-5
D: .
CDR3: CASKGINSNQPQHF
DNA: TGTGCCAGCAAGGGGATCAATAGCAATCAGCCCCAGCATTTT

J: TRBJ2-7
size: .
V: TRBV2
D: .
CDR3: CASSRARGGEQYF
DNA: TGTGCCAGCAGTAGGGCCCGGGGAGGCGAGCAGTACTTC

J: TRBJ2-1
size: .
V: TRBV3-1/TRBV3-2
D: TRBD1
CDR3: CASSHSGTADDEQFF
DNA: TGTGCCAGCAGCCACTCCGGGACAGCAGACGATGAGCAGTTCTTC

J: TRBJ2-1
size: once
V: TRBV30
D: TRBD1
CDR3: CAWTGTGRVNEQFF
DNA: TGTGCCTGGACTGGGACAGGGAGAGTCAATGAGCAGTTCTTC

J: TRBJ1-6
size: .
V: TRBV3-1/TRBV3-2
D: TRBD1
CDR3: CASSPGTGGSSYNSPLHF
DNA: TGTGCCAGCAGCCCAGGGACAGGGGGCAGCTCCTATAATTCACCCCTCCACTTT

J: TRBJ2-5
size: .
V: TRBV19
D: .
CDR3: CASSIARTDQETQYF
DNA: TGTGCCAGTAGTATAGCCAGGACAGACCAAGAGACCCAGTACTTC

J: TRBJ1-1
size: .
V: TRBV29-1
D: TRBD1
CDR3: CSVEDTGGRTEAFF
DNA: TGCAGCGTTGAGGATACAGGGGGTCGCACTGAAGCTTTCTTT

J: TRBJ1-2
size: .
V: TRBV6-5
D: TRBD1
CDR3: CASSPYFTGAYGYTF
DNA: TGTGCCAGCAGTCCCTATTTTACAGGGGCCTATGGCTACACCTTC

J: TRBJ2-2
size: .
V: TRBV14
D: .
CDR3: CASSLSGIRGTGELFF
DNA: TGTGCCAGCAGCCTAAGCGGAATCAGGGGCACCGGGGAGCTGTTTTTT

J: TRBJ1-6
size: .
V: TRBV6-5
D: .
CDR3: CASYRGGYNSPLHF
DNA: TGTGCCAGCTACCGGGGAGGTTATAATTCACCCCTCCACTTT

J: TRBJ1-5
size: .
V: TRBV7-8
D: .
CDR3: CASSLVYGQPQHF
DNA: TGTGCCAGCAGCTTAGTATACGGGCAGCCCCAGCATTTT

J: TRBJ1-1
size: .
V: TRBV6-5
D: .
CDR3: CASAEHRSGGAEAFF
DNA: TGTGCCAGTGCCGAACACAGGTCAGGAGGGGCTGAAGCTTTCTTT

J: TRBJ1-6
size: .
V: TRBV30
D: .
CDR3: CAWSRSYNNSPLHF
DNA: TGTGCCTGGAGCAGATCGTATAATAATTCACCCCTCCACTTT

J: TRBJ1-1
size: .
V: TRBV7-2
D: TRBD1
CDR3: CASHRGASLQSEAFF
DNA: TGTGCCAGCCACAGGGGGGCGAGTCTCCAGTCTGAAGCTTTCTTT

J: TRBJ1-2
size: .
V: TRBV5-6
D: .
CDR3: CASSLFRTVANYGYTF
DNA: TGTGCCAGCAGCCTCTTTAGGACAGTAGCTAACTATGGCTACACCTTC

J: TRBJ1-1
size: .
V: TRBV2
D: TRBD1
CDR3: CASRDRVNTEAFF
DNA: TGTGCCAGCAGGGACAGGGTGAACACTGAAGCTTTCTTT

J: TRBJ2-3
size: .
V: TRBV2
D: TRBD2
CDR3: CASSLGRATDTQYF
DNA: TGTGCCAGCAGTTTAGGGAGGGCGACAGATACGCAGTATTTT

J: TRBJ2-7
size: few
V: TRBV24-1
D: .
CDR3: CATATDLYEQYF
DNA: TGTGCCACCGCCACAGACCTCTACGAGCAGTACTTC

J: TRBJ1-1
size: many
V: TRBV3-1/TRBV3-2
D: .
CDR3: CASSPWSWDTEAFF
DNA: TGTGCCAGCAGCCCGTGGAGTTGGGACACTGAAGCTTTCTTT